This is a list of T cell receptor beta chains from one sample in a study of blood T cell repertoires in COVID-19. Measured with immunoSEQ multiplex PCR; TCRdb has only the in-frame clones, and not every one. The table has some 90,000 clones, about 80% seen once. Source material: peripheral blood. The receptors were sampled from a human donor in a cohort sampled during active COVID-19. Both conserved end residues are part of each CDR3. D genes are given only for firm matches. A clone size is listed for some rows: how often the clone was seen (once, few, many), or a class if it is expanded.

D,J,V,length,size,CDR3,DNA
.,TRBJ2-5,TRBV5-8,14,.,CASSGANPRETQYF,TGTGCCAGCAGTGGGGCAAACCCCCGAGAGACCCAGTACTTC
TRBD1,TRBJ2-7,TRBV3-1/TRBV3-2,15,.,CASSPGTGGEYEQYF,TGTGCCAGCAGCCCGGGGACAGGGGGCGAGTACGAGCAGTACTTC
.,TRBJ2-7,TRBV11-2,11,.,CASSLSLEQYF,TGTGCCAGCAGCTTATCCCTCGAGCAGTACTTC
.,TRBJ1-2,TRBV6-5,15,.,CASSWYAGTNFGYTF,TGTGCCAGCAGTTGGTACGCCGGGACAAATTTCGGCTACACCTTC
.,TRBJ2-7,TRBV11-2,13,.,CASSYSGFGEQYF,TGTGCCAGCAGCTATTCAGGGTTCGGCGAGCAGTACTTC
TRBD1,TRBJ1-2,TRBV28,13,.,CASSPGQTYGYTF,TGTGCCAGCAGCCCGGGACAGACCTATGGCTACACCTTC
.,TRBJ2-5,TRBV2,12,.,CASSVGRETQYF,TGTGCCAGCAGTGTGGGGAGAGAGACCCAGTACTTC
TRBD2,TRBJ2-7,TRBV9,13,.,CASSPLAGYEQYF,TGTGCCAGCAGCCCACTAGCGGGCTACGAGCAGTACTTC
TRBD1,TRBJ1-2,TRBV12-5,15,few,CASGLGQGSVGGYTF,TGTGCTAGTGGTTTGGGACAGGGGAGTGTGGGTGGCTACACCTTC
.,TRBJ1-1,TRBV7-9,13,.,CASSLDIETEAFF,TGTGCCAGCAGCTTAGATATCGAGACTGAAGCTTTCTTT
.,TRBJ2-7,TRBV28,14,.,CASSSDSVSYEQYF,TGTGCCAGCAGTTCAGACTCGGTCTCCTACGAGCAGTACTTC
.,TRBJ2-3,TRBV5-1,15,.,CASSLPGPSTDTQYF,TGCGCCAGCAGCTTGCCAGGCCCTTCCACAGATACGCAGTATTTT
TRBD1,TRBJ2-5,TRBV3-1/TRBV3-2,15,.,CASSHWDRDQETQYF,TGTGCCAGCAGCCACTGGGACAGGGATCAAGAGACCCAGTACTTC
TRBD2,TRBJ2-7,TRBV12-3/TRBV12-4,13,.,CASRGLAGVEQYF,TGTGCCAGCCGAGGGCTAGCGGGAGTTGAGCAGTACTTC
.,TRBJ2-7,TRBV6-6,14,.,CASRSGPLRGEQYF,TGTGCCAGCAGATCCGGGCCTCTTAGGGGCGAGCAGTACTTC
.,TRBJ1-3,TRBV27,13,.,CASRRTEKDTIYF,TGTGCCAGCAGAAGGACAGAGAAAGACACCATATATTTT
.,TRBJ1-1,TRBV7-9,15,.,CASSLAGAMNTEAFF,TGTGCCAGCAGCTTAGCGGGGGCAATGAACACTGAAGCTTTCTTT
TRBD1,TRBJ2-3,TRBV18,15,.,CASSPGTDFTDTQYF,TGTGCCAGCTCACCGGGGACAGATTTCACAGATACGCAGTATTTT
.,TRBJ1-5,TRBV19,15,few,CASSPGVRDNQPQHF,TGTGCCAGTAGTCCCGGCGTGAGGGACAATCAGCCCCAGCATTTT
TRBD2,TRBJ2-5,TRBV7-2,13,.,CASTRTSLETQYF,TGTGCCAGCACCAGGACTAGCCTTGAGACCCAGTACTTC
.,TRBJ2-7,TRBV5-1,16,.,CASSLGGGRISYEQYF,TGCGCCAGCAGCTTGGGAGGCGGCCGGATCTCTTACGAGCAGTACTTC
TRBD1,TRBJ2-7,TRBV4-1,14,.,CASSHRTGVDGQYF,TGCGCCAGCAGCCATAGGACAGGGGTTGACGGGCAGTACTTC
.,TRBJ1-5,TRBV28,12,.,CASSTAGKPQHF,TGTGCCAGCTCGACGGCGGGGAAGCCCCAGCATTTT
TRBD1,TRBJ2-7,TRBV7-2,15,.,CASSLAGDRVYEQYF,TGTGCCAGCAGCTTAGCTGGGGACAGAGTCTACGAGCAGTACTTC
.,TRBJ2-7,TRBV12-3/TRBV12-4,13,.,CASSLGLPGEQYF,TGTGCCAGCAGTTTGGGCCTCCCAGGGGAGCAGTACTTC
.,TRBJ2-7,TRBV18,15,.,CASSPVNRVSGEQYF,TGTGCCAGCTCACCGGTGAACAGGGTTTCGGGCGAGCAGTACTTC
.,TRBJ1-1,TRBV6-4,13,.,CASHLQENTEAFF,TGTGCCAGCCACTTACAGGAGAACACTGAAGCTTTCTTT
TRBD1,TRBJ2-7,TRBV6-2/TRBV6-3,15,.,CASSHAPDRAYEQYF,TGTGCCAGCAGTCACGCCCCGGACAGGGCGTACGAGCAGTACTTC
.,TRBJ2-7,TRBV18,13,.,CASSPPTVNEQYF,TGTGCCAGCTCACCACCGACAGTCAACGAGCAGTACTTC
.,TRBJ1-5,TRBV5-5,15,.,CASSLDPSRNQPQHF,TGTGCCAGCAGCTTGGATCCGAGTCGGAATCAGCCCCAGCATTTT
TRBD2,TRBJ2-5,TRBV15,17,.,CATSRFISGGNQETQYF,TGTGCCACCAGCAGGTTTATTAGCGGGGGTAACCAAGAGACCCAGTACTTC
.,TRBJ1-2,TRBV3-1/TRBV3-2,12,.,CASSQGGGRYTF,TGTGCCAGCAGCCAAGGGGGGGGCCGCTACACCTTC
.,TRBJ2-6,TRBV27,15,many,CASSLRQSGANVLTF,TGTGCCAGCAGTCTTCGACAATCTGGGGCCAACGTCCTGACTTTC
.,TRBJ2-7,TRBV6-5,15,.,CASKVAVPSSYEQYF,TGTGCCAGCAAAGTAGCGGTTCCGAGCTCCTACGAGCAGTACTTC
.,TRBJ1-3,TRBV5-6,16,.,CASSLFLRVDGNTIYF,TGTGCCAGCAGCTTGTTCCTCCGGGTAGACGGAAACACCATATATTTT
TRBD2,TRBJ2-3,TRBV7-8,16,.,CASSLGLAGASDTQYF,TGTGCCAGCAGCCTAGGACTAGCGGGAGCGTCAGATACGCAGTATTTT
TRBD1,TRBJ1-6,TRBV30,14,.,CAWSVGTGNSPLHF,TGTGCCTGGAGTGTGGGGACAGGGAATTCACCCCTCCACTTT
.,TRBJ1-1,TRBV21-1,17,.,CASSKGNGREPNTEAFF,TGTGCCAGCAGCAAAGGTAATGGGAGGGAGCCGAACACTGAAGCTTTCTTT
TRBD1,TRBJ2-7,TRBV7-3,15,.,CASSSMVGQAYEQYF,TGTGCCAGCAGCTCAATGGTGGGACAGGCCTACGAGCAGTACTTC
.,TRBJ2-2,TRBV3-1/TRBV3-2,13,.,CASSQAGIGELFF,TGTGCCAGCAGCCAAGCGGGTATCGGGGAGCTGTTTTTT
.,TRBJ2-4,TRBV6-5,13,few,CASELKEINIQYF,TGTGCCAGCGAATTGAAGGAGATAAACATTCAGTACTTC
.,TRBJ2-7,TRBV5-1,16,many,CASSLDAGLSSYEQYF,TGCGCCAGCAGCTTGGACGCGGGCTTGAGCTCCTACGAGCAGTACTTC
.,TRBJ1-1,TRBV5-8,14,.,CASSLGQRGTEAFF,TGTGCCAGCAGCTTGGGGCAACGCGGCACTGAAGCTTTCTTT